These 18 T cell receptor beta chains were all obtained from the same sample, sequenced in a study of PD-1 blockade in mismatch repair-deficient tumors. Profiling relied on immunoSEQ multiplex PCR, and the TCRdb table lists in-frame clones only, not all of them. The sample yields some 48,000 clones, about 84% seen once. The input for sequencing was peripheral blood, taken about 4.5 months after starting pembrolizumab. Source of these receptors: an adult with mismatch repair-deficient cancer.

The chain uses TRBV19 and TRBJ2-1; D is undetermined. The CDR3 is 16 residues long. The germline V gene has CDR1 LNHDA and CDR2 SQIVND (reference sequence). Between the trimmed V and J ends, which lost 0 bases and 0 bases, there was a span of 9 bases. The CDR3, as DNA: TGTGCCAGTAGTATAGATCCGGTTCCCTCCTACAATGAGCAGTTCTTC. This encodes CASSIDPVPSYNEQFF.

The CDR3 spells CASGGVGITEAFF. The CDR3 DNA reads TGTGCGAGCGGAGGGGTTGGGATCACTGAAGCTTTCTTT. The genes are TRBV5-8 and TRBJ1-1; the D gene is possibly TRBD1 (5 bases). This CDR3 comprises 13 residues. CDR1 SGHTS and CDR2 YDEGEE come from the germline V gene.

V and J are TRBV6-5 and TRBJ2-5; D is undetermined. Trimming cost V 5 bases and J 5 bases, with 6 bases left between them. The CDR3 extends over 11 amino acids. The germline V gene has CDR1 MNHEY and CDR2 SVGAGI. CDR3 DNA: TGTGCCAGCAGTCACGGGGAGACCCAGTACTTC. Amino acids: CASSHGETQYF.

The V call is TRBV2, the J call TRBJ2-1, with D perhaps matching TRBD1 (5 bases). The CDR3 consists of 16 residues. Germline V CDR1 and CDR2: SNHLY, FYNNEI. Trimming took off 6 bases at V and 5 bases at J, with 20 bases between the two ends. Here the CDR3 DNA reads TGTGCCAGCAGGCTACGACTGGGGCCTTTTAACAATGAGCAGTTCTTC. Protein: CASRLRLGPFNNEQFF.

To note about this clone: A read error may produce the germline difference seen at one junction end. The chain joins TRBV2 to TRBJ1-5; D is uncertain. The CDR3 extends over 13 amino acids. Per the germline V gene, CDR1 is SNHLY and CDR2 is FYNNEI. For the CDR3, the DNA is TGTGCCAGCAGTGAGTGGAGCAGTCAGCCCCAGCATTTT. It is translated as CASSEWSSQPQHF. Full variable domain (remainder filled in from reference TRBV2 and TRBJ1-5): EPEVTQTPSHQVTQMGQEVILRCVPISNHLYFYWYRQILGQKVEFLVSFYNNEISEKSEIFDDQFSVERPDGSNFTLKIRSTKLEDSAMYFCASSEWSSQPQHFGDGTRLSIL.

This chain connects TRBV27 to TRBJ1-3; maybe TRBD1 (5 bases). CDR1 is MNHEY, CDR2 SMNVEV, per germline (reference sequence). The CDR3 length is 15 residues. The V end lost 3 bases, the J end lost 0 bases, and 9 bases lay between the germline ends. CDR3 DNA: TGTGCCAGCAGTTTGACAGCAAGCTCTGGAAACACCATATATTTT. Its translation: CASSLTASSGNTIYF.

This chain joins TRBV27 and TRBJ1-1; D perhaps matches TRBD1 (6 bases). There are 14 residues in the CDR3. V gave up 5 bases and J gave up 0 bases, with 10 bases separating them. CDR1 is MNHEY, CDR2 SMNVEV, per germline (reference sequence). CDR3 sequence reads: CASSIQGMNTEAFF. The CDR3 nucleotides are TGTGCCAGCAGTATACAGGGCATGAACACTGAAGCTTTCTTT.

The chain uses TRBV6-5 and TRBJ1-1; perhaps TRBD1 as D (5 bases). Looked up from germline, CDR1 is MNHEY and CDR2 is SVGAGI. The CDR3 has 13 residues. The germline V and J ends were trimmed by 5 bases and 1 base, with 8 bases remaining between them. The CDR3 protein is CASSRGPNTEAFF. The DNA of the CDR3 is TGTGCCAGCAGTCGGGGCCCGAACACTGAAGCTTTCTTT.

This rearrangement joins TRBV18 to TRBJ2-3, with D maybe TRBD2 (6 bases). CDR1 is KGHSH and CDR2 is LQKENI in the germline V gene. CDR3 length: 15 residues. Trimming stripped 3 bases from V and 2 bases from J, with 12 bases between. The CDR3 is CASSPLAADTDTQYF. CDR3 coding DNA: TGTGCCAGCTCACCCTTAGCGGCCGACACAGATACGCAGTATTTT.

This sequence joins TRBV7-3 and TRBJ2-3; TRBD2 aligns across 9 bases. J lost 5 bases, V lost 1 base, and 7 bases had no gene match. The germline V gene encodes CDR1 SGHTA and CDR2 FQGTGA. The CDR3 has 16 residues. The CDR3 sequence: CASSLILAGVGDTQYF. The CDR3 nucleotides are TGTGCCAGCAGCTTAATTTTAGCGGGAGTTGGAGATACGCAGTATTTT. The whole variable domain, remainder taken from reference TRBV7-3 and TRBJ2-3, is GAGVSQTPSNKVTEKGKYVELRCDPISGHTALYWYRQSLGQGPEFLIYFQGTGAADDSGLPNDRFFAVRPEGSVSTLKIQRTERGDSAVYLCASSLILAGVGDTQYFGPGTRLTVL.

This chain connects TRBV7-6 to TRBJ2-5, with D unresolved. The CDR3 totals 13 residues. The germline CDR1 and CDR2 sequences are SGHVS and FNYEAQ. The V end lost 4 bases, the J end lost 1 base, and 7 bases lay between the germline ends. The CDR3 here is CASSSNSQETQYF. The CDR3 DNA sequence: TGTGCCAGCAGCTCAAACTCCCAAGAGACCCAGTACTTC.

This rearrangement joins TRBV19 to TRBJ1-5, with 10 bases aligning to TRBD1. Germline values: CDR1 LNHDA, CDR2 SQIVND (reference sequence). CDR3 size: 16 residues. The junction had 6 bases not matched to a gene; V was cut back by 6 bases and J by 1 base. Written as DNA, the CDR3 is TGTGCCAGTAGCCCCGGGACAGGGGACAGCAATCAGCCCCAGCATTTT. Translation gives CASSPGTGDSNQPQHF.

The rearrangement uses TRBV5-6 and TRBJ2-1; 7 bases agree with TRBD2. Looked up from germline, CDR1 is SGHDT and CDR2 is YYEEEE. The V segment lost 4 bases and the J segment 1 base; nucleotides outside the gene matches: 8. The CDR3 covers 16 residues. CDR3 in amino acids: CASSLDAGVSYNEQFF. The CDR3 nucleotides read TGTGCCAGCAGCCTGGACGCGGGAGTTTCCTACAATGAGCAGTTCTTC.

The gene calls are TRBV7-9 and TRBJ1-1; D is unclear. Germline V lookup: CDR1 SEHNR, CDR2 FQNEAQ (reference sequence). CDR3 length equals 13 residues. V was pared by 3 bases and J by 5 bases, with 10 bases between. DNA of the CDR3: TGTGCCAGCAGCTTGGGAGGCGGGACTGAAGCTTTCTTT. This sequence encodes CASSLGGGTEAFF.

V usage is TRBV4-1 and J usage is TRBJ2-2; D is possibly TRBD2 (6 bases). V lost 2 bases to trimming and J lost 5 bases, with 15 bases between them. The germline V gene encodes CDR1 MGHRA and CDR2 YSYEKL. This CDR3 contains 16 residues. The CDR3 protein is CASSQFVGSRTGELFF. CDR3 DNA sequence: TGCGCCAGCAGCCAATTTGTCGGGAGTCGAACCGGGGAGCTGTTTTTT.

The chain uses TRBV18 and TRBJ1-1; 9 bases agree with TRBD1. Germline values: CDR1 KGHSH, CDR2 LQKENI. The CDR3 consists of 13 residues. V shed 6 bases and J 5 bases; nucleotides not matched to a gene: 4. The CDR3 loop reads CASSGTGRTEAFF. CDR3 nucleotides: TGTGCCAGCTCCGGGACAGGGAGGACTGAAGCTTTCTTT.

The chain joins TRBV5-6 to TRBJ1-4; TRBD1 agrees at 9 bases. Germline-derived CDR1 and CDR2 are SGHDT and YYEEEE. The CDR3 totals 15 residues. Trimming removed 1 base from V and 8 bases from J; junction bases left unmatched: 6. The CDR3 is CASSLIGDREEKLFF. The CDR3 region has the DNA TGTGCCAGCAGCTTGATAGGGGACAGGGAGGAAAAACTGTTTTTT.

This sequence joins TRBV9 and TRBJ1-2; D is ambiguous. From germline, CDR1 is SGDLS and CDR2 YYNGEE. This CDR3 region has 14 residues. V was clipped by 0 bases and J by 4 bases, with 10 bases between them. The CDR3 DNA reads as TGTGCCAGCAGCGTAGGAGCGGAATCCTATGGCTACACCTTC. Protein sequence: CASSVGAESYGYTF.